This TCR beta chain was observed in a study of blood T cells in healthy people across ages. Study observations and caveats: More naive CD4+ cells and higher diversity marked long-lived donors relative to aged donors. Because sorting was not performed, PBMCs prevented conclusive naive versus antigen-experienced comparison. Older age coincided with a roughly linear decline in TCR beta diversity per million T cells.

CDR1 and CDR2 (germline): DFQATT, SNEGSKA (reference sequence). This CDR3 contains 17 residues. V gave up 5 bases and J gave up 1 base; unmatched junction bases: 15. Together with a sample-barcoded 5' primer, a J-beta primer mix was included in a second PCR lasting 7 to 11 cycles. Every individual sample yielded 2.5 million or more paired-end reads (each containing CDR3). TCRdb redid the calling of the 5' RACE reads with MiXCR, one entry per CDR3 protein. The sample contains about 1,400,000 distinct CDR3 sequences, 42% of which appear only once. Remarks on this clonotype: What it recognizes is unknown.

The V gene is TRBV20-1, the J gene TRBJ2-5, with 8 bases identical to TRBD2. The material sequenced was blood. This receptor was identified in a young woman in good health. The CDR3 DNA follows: TGCAGTGCTGCCCCATTAAAGGCGGGGGGACCCCAAGAGACCCAGTACTTC. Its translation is CSAAPLKAGGPQETQYF.